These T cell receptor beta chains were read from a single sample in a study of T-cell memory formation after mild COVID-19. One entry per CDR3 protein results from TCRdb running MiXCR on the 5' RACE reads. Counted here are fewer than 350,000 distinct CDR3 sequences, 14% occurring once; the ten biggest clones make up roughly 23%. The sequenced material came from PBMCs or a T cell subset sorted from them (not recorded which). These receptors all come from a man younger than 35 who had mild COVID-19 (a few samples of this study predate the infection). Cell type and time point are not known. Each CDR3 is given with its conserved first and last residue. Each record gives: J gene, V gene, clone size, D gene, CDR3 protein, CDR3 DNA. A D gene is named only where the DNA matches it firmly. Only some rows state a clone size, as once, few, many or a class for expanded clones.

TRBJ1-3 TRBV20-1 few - CSAEPGGNSGNTIYF TGCAGTGCTGAACCCGGGGGGAACTCTGGAAACACCATATATTTT
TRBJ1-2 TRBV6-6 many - CASSSSGVRPQANYGYTF TGTGCCAGCAGCTCCTCTGGGGTTCGACCACAAGCTAACTATGGCTACACCTTC
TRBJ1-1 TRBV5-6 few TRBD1 CASSGTGRIDEAFF TGTGCCAGCAGTGGGACAGGGAGGATTGATGAAGCTTTCTTT
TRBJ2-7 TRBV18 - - CASSPEDAKGEQYF TGTGCCAGCTCACCGGAGGACGCCAAGGGCGAGCAGTACTTC
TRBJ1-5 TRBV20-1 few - CSARDFQGNQPQHF TGCAGTGCTAGAGATTTTCAGGGTAATCAGCCCCAGCATTTT
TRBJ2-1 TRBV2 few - CASRLGQTNEQFF TGTGCCAGCAGACTTGGACAGACCAATGAGCAGTTCTTC
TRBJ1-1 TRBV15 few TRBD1 CATSRTRDRGPWGEAFF TGTGCCACCAGCAGAACACGGGACAGGGGGCCATGGGGTGAAGCTTTCTTT
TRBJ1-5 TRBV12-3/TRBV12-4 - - CASSLRGFQPQHF TGTGCCAGCAGTTTACGGGGGTTCCAGCCCCAGCATTTT
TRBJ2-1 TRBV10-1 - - CASSGTFNEQFF TGCGCCAGCAGTGGGACTTTCAATGAGCAGTTCTTC
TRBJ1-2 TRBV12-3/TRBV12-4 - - CASSRRGLANYGYTF TGTGCCAGCAGCCGTCGGGGCTTAGCTAACTATGGCTACACCTTC
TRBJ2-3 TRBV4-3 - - CASASGFTDTQYF TGCGCCAGCGCGTCAGGGTTCACAGATACGCAGTATTTT
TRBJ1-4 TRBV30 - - CAWADRYNEKLFF TGTGCCTGGGCAGACAGATATAATGAAAAACTGTTTTTT
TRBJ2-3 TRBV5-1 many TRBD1 CASSTGQGTDTQYF TGCGCCAGCAGCACGGGACAGGGCACAGATACGCAGTATTTT
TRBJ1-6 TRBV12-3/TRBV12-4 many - CATNTGTRTPLHF TGTGCCACCAACACAGGGACCCGTACACCCCTCCACTTT
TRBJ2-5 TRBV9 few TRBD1 CASSVLGQGGETQYF TGTGCCAGCAGCGTACTGGGACAGGGCGGTGAGACCCAGTACTTC
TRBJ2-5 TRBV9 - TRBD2 CASSVGLGEGETQYF TGTGCCAGCAGCGTGGGACTAGGGGAAGGAGAGACCCAGTACTTC
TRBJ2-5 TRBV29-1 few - CSARAGQETQYF TGCAGCGCCCGAGCGGGCCAAGAGACCCAGTACTTC
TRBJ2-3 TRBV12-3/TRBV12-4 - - CASSSTPRDPMGQYF TGTGCCAGCAGTTCGACCCCTAGGGACCCCATGGGGCAGTATTTT
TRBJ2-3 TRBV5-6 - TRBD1 CASSLSTGVTDTQYF TGTGCCAGCAGCTTGTCCACAGGGGTCACAGATACGCAGTATTTT
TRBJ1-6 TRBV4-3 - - CASSQDLRVSYNSPLHF TGCGCCAGCAGCCAAGATCTTCGGGTCTCCTATAATTCACCCCTCCACTTT
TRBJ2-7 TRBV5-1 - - CASSLAAGSYYEQYF TGCGCCAGCAGCTTGGCCGCAGGATCTTACTACGAGCAGTACTTC
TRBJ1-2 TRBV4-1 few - CASSQPYRVRFGNYGYTF TGCGCCAGCAGCCAACCCTACAGGGTCAGATTCGGAAACTATGGCTACACCTTC
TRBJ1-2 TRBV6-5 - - CASSPHGAYGYGYTF TGTGCCAGCAGCCCACACGGGGCGTACGGCTATGGCTACACCTTC
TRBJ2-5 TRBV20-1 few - CSARDSATQETQYF TGCAGTGCTAGAGATAGCGCTACCCAAGAGACCCAGTACTTC
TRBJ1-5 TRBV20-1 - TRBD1 CSARDRTGRNQPQHF TGCAGTGCTAGAGATCGGACAGGGAGGAATCAGCCCCAGCATTTT
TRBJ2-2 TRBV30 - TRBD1 CACTGVTGELFF TGTGCCTGTACAGGGGTTACCGGGGAGCTGTTTTTT
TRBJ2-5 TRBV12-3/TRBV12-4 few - CASSETPFRETQYF TGTGCCAGCAGCGAAACACCTTTTAGAGAGACCCAGTACTTC
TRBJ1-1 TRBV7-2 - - CASSLIGVGGRAFF TGTGCCAGCAGCTTAATAGGGGTCGGGGGGCGAGCTTTCTTT
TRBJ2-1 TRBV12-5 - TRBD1 CASGEGGPYNEQFF TGTGCTAGTGGTGAAGGGGGCCCCTACAATGAGCAGTTCTTC
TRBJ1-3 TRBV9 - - CASSARLGARNTIYF TGTGCCAGCAGCGCCCGACTAGGAGCCCGAAACACCATATATTTT
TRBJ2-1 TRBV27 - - CASSLFGSYNEQFF TGTGCCAGCAGTTTATTTGGTTCCTACAATGAGCAGTTCTTC
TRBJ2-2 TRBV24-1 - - CATSAQKGGLDTGELFF TGTGCCACCAGTGCCCAAAAAGGGGGATTGGACACCGGGGAGCTGTTTTTT
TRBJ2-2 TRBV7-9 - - CASRIAGWGKYTGELFF TGTGCCAGCAGGATTGCAGGCTGGGGAAAATACACCGGGGAGCTGTTTTTT
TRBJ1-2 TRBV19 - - CASSIVRGIYGYTF TGTGCCAGTAGTATAGTTCGGGGAATCTATGGCTACACCTTC
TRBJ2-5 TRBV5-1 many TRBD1 CASSLVAGGAETQYF TGCGCCAGCAGCTTGGTAGCAGGGGGCGCAGAGACCCAGTACTTC
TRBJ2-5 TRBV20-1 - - CSARGPSGRETQYF TGCAGTGCCAGGGGCCCTAGCGGCCGCGAGACCCAGTACTTC
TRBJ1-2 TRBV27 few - CASSLSYSYGYTF TGTGCCAGCAGTTTATCGTACTCGTATGGCTACACCTTC
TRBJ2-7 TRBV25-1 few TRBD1 CASSYRGTSYEQYF TGTGCCAGCAGTTACAGGGGAACCTCCTACGAGCAGTACTTC
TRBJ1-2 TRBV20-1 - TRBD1 CSANRQGSSDGYTF TGCAGTGCTAACAGACAGGGGTCAAGCGATGGCTACACCTTC
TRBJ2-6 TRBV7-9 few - CASSSQRPGDFSGANVLTF TGTGCCAGCAGCTCGCAACGTCCAGGGGATTTCTCTGGGGCCAACGTCCTGACTTTC
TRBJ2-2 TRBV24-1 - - CATSDSRRTGELFF TGTGCCACCAGTGATTCCCGGAGAACCGGGGAGCTGTTTTTT
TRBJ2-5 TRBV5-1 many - CASSLGSDETQYF TGCGCCAGCAGCTTGGGATCGGATGAGACCCAGTACTTC
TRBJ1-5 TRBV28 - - CASSFGGSQPQHF TGTGCCAGCAGTTTCGGTGGGAGTCAGCCCCAGCATTTT
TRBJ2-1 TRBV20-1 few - CSAPLRGPEQFF TGCAGTGCTCCCCTCCGCGGGCCTGAGCAGTTCTTC
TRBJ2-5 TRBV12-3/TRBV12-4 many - CASSPTWTKETQYF TGTGCCAGCAGTCCCACCTGGACAAAAGAGACCCAGTACTTC
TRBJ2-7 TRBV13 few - CASSFERADEQYF TGTGCCAGCAGCTTCGAACGAGCGGACGAGCAGTACTTC
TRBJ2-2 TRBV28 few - CASLTSTNTGELVF TGTGCCAGCTTGACTAGTACGAACACCGGGGAGCTGGTTTTT
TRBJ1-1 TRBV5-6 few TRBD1 CASSDTGTGGTEAFF TGTGCCAGCAGCGATACCGGGACAGGGGGTACTGAAGCTTTCTTT
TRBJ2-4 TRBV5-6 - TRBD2 CASSLMSGGLIAKNIQYF TGTGCCAGCAGCTTGATGAGCGGGGGACTAATAGCCAAAAACATTCAGTACTTC
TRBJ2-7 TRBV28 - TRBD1 CASSQLGDRGYEQYF TGTGCCAGCAGCCAACTGGGGGACAGAGGCTACGAGCAGTACTTC
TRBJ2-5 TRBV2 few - CASSWEVETQYF TGTGCCAGCAGTTGGGAGGTCGAGACCCAGTACTTC
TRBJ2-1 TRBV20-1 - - CSHPRGGGRDEQFF TGCAGCCACCCGAGAGGGGGGGGCCGAGATGAGCAGTTCTTC
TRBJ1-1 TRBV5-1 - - CASSGYRGGTEAFF TGCGCCAGCAGCGGGTACCGGGGAGGGACTGAAGCTTTCTTT